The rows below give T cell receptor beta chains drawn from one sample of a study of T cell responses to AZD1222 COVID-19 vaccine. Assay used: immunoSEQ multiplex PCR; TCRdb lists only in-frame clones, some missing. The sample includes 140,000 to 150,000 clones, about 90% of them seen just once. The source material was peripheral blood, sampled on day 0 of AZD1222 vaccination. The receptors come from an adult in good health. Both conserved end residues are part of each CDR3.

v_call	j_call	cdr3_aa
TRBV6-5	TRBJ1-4	CASSYRAMSNEKLFF
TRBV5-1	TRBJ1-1	CASSLNADRLNTEAFF
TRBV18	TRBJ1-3	CASSPTTGEESGNTIYF
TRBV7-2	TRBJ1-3	CASSLGQSSGNTIYF
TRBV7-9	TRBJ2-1	CASSPRVGTGFYNEQFF
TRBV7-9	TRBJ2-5	CASSFKGGLQETQYF
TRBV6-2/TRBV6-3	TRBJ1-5	CASSLAHLYSNQPQHF
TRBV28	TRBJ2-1	CASRPTSGIEHEQFF
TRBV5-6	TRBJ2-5	CASSNRFLLETQYF
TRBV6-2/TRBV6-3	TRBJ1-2	CASSYSVGADGYTF
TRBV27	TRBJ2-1	CASSSSPGTSGISSYNEQFF
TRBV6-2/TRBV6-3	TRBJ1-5	CASSYALGLQPQHF
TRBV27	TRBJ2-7	CASSGDRGHEQYF
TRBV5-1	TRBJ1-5	CASSPLGGPNQPQHF
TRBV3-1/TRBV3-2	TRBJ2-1	CASSQDRLAGGIEQFF
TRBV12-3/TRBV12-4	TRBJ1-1	CASTWTVRTEAFF
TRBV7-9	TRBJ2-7	CASSPSYEQYF
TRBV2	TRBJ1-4	CASKGGGNEKLFF
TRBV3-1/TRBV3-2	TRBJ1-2	CASSLGRNGYTF
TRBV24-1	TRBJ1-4	CATSDPGQGDEKLFF
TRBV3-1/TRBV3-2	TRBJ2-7	CASSRRDGPYEQYF
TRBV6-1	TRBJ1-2	CASSDLRGGNYGYTF
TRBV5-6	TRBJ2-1	CASSLGTGSYNEQFF
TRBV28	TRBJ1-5	CATLGRYQPQHF
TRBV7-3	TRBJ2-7	CASSLAHSYEQYF
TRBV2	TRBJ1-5	CASSEQKSNQPQHF
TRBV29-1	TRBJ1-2	CSVEGDGAQVDYGYTF
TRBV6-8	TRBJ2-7	CASTPQGERYEQYF
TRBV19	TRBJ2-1	CASSIEGGGIEQFF